This TCR beta chain was captured in a study of T cell responses to AZD1222 COVID-19 vaccine. Study-level points and caveats: Females outnumbered males among donors, who were mostly white British; clonal diversity was possibly underestimated. Following two doses of AZD1222, Spike-specific TCR breadth and depth rose.

Germline CDR1 SGHRS, CDR2 YFSETQ. The CDR3 length is 18 residues. The V gene end was trimmed by 2 bases and the J gene end by 4 bases; junction bases not matched to a gene: 12. The assay was immunoSEQ multiplex PCR, and TCRdb's table has in-frame clones only and misses some. Of 150,000 to 200,000 clones listed, about nine tenths are singletons. In the case of this clone: No antigen is known for it.

Sequencing was performed on peripheral blood, taken 28 days after the second AZD1222 dose. The chain has TRBV5-1 and TRBJ2-2, with 9 bases identical to TRBD1. The receptor's source is an adult who received the AZD1222 COVID-19 vaccine. In DNA, the CDR3 is TGCGCCAGCAGCTTACCACCTGGACAGGGGTTGACCACCGGGGAGCTGTTTTTT. Amino acids: CASSLPPGQGLTTGELFF.